Below, 7 T cell receptor beta chains from the same sample are listed, as sequenced in a study of T-cell reconstitution after alpha-beta-depleted transplantation in children. Using unique molecular identifiers, the investigators prepared the TCRbeta library. TCRdb ran MiXCR on the PCR reads and lists one entry per CDR3 protein. Of 800,000 to 1,000,000 distinct CDR3 sequences in the sample, about 26% were seen once. This specimen consisted of PBMCs, mostly from graft donor cells, obtained 360 days after TCRalphabeta/CD19-depleted stem cell transplant. The receptors originated from a boy under two years old who had a stem cell transplant for SCID, so the T cells may come from the graft donor.

The V and J genes are TRBV5-1 and TRBJ1-4, with unresolved D. Trimming shortened V by 4 bases and J by 4 bases, and 11 bases separated the two germline ends. The germline V gene encodes CDR1 SGHRS and CDR2 YFSETQ. CDR3 length: 14 residues. In DNA, the CDR3 is TGCGCCAGCAGCAGCACAGACCTTAATGAAAAACTGTTTTTT. Protein: CASSSTDLNEKLFF.

This clonotype was observed a single time. The chain combines TRBV2 with TRBJ2-3; D is undetermined. Germline lookup yields CDR1 SNHLY and CDR2 FYNNEI. The CDR3 covers 15 residues. Deletions cut 3 bases from V and 0 bases from J, with 10 bases between. The CDR3: CASSETDISTDTQYF. CDR3 DNA sequence: TGTGCCAGCAGTGAGACTGATATTAGCACAGATACGCAGTATTTT. The full variable domain, completed using reference TRBV2 and TRBJ2-3, is EPEVTQTPSHQVTQMGQEVILRCVPISNHLYFYWYRQILGQKVEFLVSFYNNEISEKSEIFDDQFSVERPDGSNFTLKIRSTKLEDSAMYFCASSETDISTDTQYFGPGTRLTVL.

This clonotype was seen a handful of times. The chain links TRBV6-5 to TRBJ2-3; TRBD1 aligns across 10 bases. Germline CDR1 and CDR2: MNHEY and SVGAGI. Trimming cost V 4 bases and J 7 bases; bases outside gene matches: 11. The CDR3 is 16 amino acids. The CDR3 reads CASSFLTGTGAHTQYF. The CDR3, as DNA: TGTGCCAGCAGTTTTCTGACCGGGACAGGGGCCCATACGCAGTATTTT.

The rearrangement joins TRBV5-1 to TRBJ1-1; 7 bases are a match to TRBD1. Germline V lookup: CDR1 SGHRS, CDR2 YFSETQ. The length of the CDR3 is 14 residues. Trimming cost V 5 bases and J 7 bases; bases outside gene matches: 11. The CDR3 bases are TGCGCCAGCAGAACGGTACAGGGGACGAGTGAAGCTTTCTTT. Translation gives CASRTVQGTSEAFF.

The chain has TRBV12-3 or TRBV12-4 and TRBJ1-2; TRBD1 might be the D (5 bases). The V and J ends lost 2 bases and 9 bases respectively, with 13 bases between them. This CDR3 contains 13 residues. CDR3 DNA sequence: TGTGCCAGCAGTTTACGTCGGGACGAGAGCTACACCTTC. Translated: CASSLRRDESYTF.

This clonotype was seen only a few times. This chain links TRBV28 with TRBJ1-1, with D possibly being TRBD1 (5 bases). Germline V CDR1 and CDR2: MDHEN, SYDVKM. V shed 1 base and J shed 10 bases, with 16 bases lying between them. The CDR3 extends over 14 amino acids. The CDR3 DNA reads as TGTGCCAGCAGTTTATCCGCCAATCCGGGGGTAGCTTTCTTT. Protein product: CASSLSANPGVAFF.

The V gene is TRBV20-1, the J gene TRBJ1-1; no definite D call. With 0 bases removed from V and 6 bases from J, the gap between germline ends came to 17 bases. Germline CDR1 and CDR2: DFQATT and SNEGSKA (reference sequence). The CDR3 has 15 amino acids. This CDR3 is CSARDPGAISPEAFF. The CDR3 coding sequence is TGCAGTGCTAGAGATCCGGGAGCAATAAGCCCTGAAGCTTTCTTT.